Listed below are T cell receptor beta chains from one sample, sequenced in a study of blood T cell repertoires in COVID-19. Repertoires were generated with immunoSEQ multiplex PCR, while TCRdb's copy carries only in-frame clones and drops some. The table includes 350,000 or so clones, 88% detected once. Sequencing was carried out using PBMCs or T cells enriched from blood (not recorded which). All receptors come from a woman in her 30s who had been exposed to COVID-19. Both conserved end residues are part of each CDR3. D genes are given only for firm matches. Rows give clone size only sometimes, using once, few, many, or a class for an expanded clone.

j_gene	d_gene	v_gene	abundance	CDR3aa	CDR3nt
TRBJ1-5	-	TRBV7-6	-	CASSLGRHF	TGTGCCAGCAGCTTAGGCAGGCATTTT
TRBJ1-1	-	TRBV28	-	CASSSSSGPITYTEAFF	TGTGCCAGCAGCTCCTCGTCAGGGCCGATTACTTACACTGAAGCTTTCTTT
TRBJ1-6	TRBD1	TRBV28	-	CASSSPSTGFPLHF	TGTGCCAGCAGTTCCCCCTCGACAGGGTTCCCCCTCCACTTT
TRBJ2-3	-	TRBV9	once	CASSAGWGGTDTQYF	TGTGCCAGCAGCGCCGGATGGGGGGGCACAGATACGCAGTATTTT
TRBJ1-2	-	TRBV4-1	-	CASSQESSGSYKSYTF	TGCGCCAGCAGCCAAGAATCGTCAGGCAGCTATAAGAGCTACACCTTC
TRBJ2-7	-	TRBV27	-	CASSTRTIAEQYF	TGTGCCAGCAGTACGAGGACTATTGCCGAGCAGTACTTC
TRBJ1-6	-	TRBV5-6	-	CASSPSAAGYNSPLHF	TGTGCCAGCAGCCCCTCGGCGGCCGGCTATAATTCACCCCTCCACTTT
TRBJ2-2	-	TRBV2	-	CASFRGGTLNTGELFF	TGTGCCAGCTTCCGTGGCGGGACCCTAAACACCGGGGAGCTGTTTTTT
TRBJ2-2	TRBD2	TRBV20-1	once	CSASSAGVGGTGELFF	TGCAGTGCTAGTTCAGCGGGAGTGGGCGGCACCGGGGAGCTGTTTTTT
TRBJ1-5	TRBD1	TRBV14	-	CASSQGQGQPQHF	TGTGCCAGCAGCCAGGGACAGGGGCAGCCCCAGCATTTT
TRBJ2-1	TRBD1	TRBV7-8	-	CASSLYPGQGAYEQFF	TGTGCCAGCAGCTTATACCCGGGACAGGGGGCATATGAGCAGTTCTTC
TRBJ2-7	TRBD2	TRBV4-1	-	CASSQDGPTSGYYEQYF	TGCGCCAGCAGCCAAGACGGACCTACTAGCGGGTACTACGAGCAGTACTTC
TRBJ2-1	TRBD1	TRBV28	-	CASSAGPYEQGYNEQFF	TGTGCCAGCAGTGCCGGACCATACGAACAGGGGTACAATGAGCAGTTCTTC
TRBJ1-4	-	TRBV6-4	-	CASSSGINEKLFF	TGTGCCAGCAGTTCAGGGATTAATGAAAAACTGTTTTTT
TRBJ1-1	-	TRBV25-1	-	CASSEHGQGSNTEAFF	TGTGCCAGCAGTGAACATGGTCAGGGATCGAACACTGAAGCTTTCTTT
TRBJ1-2	TRBD1	TRBV6-1	-	CASSEVRQGARGYTF	TGTGCCAGCAGTGAGGTTCGACAGGGGGCCCGTGGCTACACCTTC
TRBJ1-4	-	TRBV30	-	CAWSATGATNEKLFF	TGTGCCTGGAGTGCTACCGGGGCAACTAATGAAAAACTGTTTTTT
TRBJ2-7	-	TRBV11-3	-	CASSSSRVGQYF	TGTGCCAGCAGCTCCTCTCGGGTGGGGCAGTACTTC
TRBJ2-1	TRBD2	TRBV18	-	CASSPPLLAGGGNEQFF	TGTGCCAGCTCACCACCGCTCCTAGCGGGAGGAGGTAATGAGCAGTTCTTC
TRBJ2-1	TRBD2	TRBV7-8	-	CASSYNSGDYNEQFF	TGTGCCAGCAGCTATAATAGCGGGGATTACAATGAGCAGTTCTTC
TRBJ2-7	-	TRBV7-8	-	CASSFTRTGGPSYEQYF	TGTGCCAGCAGCTTTACTAGAACGGGCGGGCCTTCCTACGAGCAGTACTTC
TRBJ2-7	-	TRBV19	once	CASSSRGAYEQYF	TGTGCCAGTAGTAGCAGGGGCGCCTACGAGCAGTACTTC
TRBJ2-1	TRBD2	TRBV10-1	once	CASSESHPGLAGSYNEQFF	TGCGCCAGCAGTGAGTCCCATCCCGGACTAGCGGGATCATACAATGAGCAGTTCTTC
TRBJ2-7	TRBD1	TRBV28	-	CASSFSGTGSYEQYF	TGTGCCAGCAGTTTTAGTGGGACAGGGTCCTACGAGCAGTACTTC
TRBJ1-6	TRBD1	TRBV29-1	-	CSVGQGDSPLHF	TGCAGCGTTGGACAGGGGGATTCACCCCTCCACTTT
TRBJ1-3	-	TRBV27	-	CASRSPGSGNTIYF	TGTGCCAGCAGATCGCCAGGGTCTGGAAACACCATATATTTT
TRBJ1-2	-	TRBV3-1/TRBV3-2	-	CASSQYSGQQGRGYTF	TGTGCCAGCAGCCAATACTCGGGACAACAAGGGCGCGGCTACACCTTC
TRBJ2-1	-	TRBV15	-	CATSRDPLTRKQFF	TGTGCCACCAGCAGAGACCCCTTAACTAGAAAGCAGTTCTTC
TRBJ1-5	TRBD1	TRBV28	-	CASSRKKGAYYQPQHF	TGTGCCAGCAGCCGAAAAAAGGGGGCCTATTATCAGCCCCAGCATTTT
TRBJ2-3	-	TRBV24-1	-	CATSGVTDTQYF	TGTGCCACGTCAGGTGTTACAGATACGCAGTATTTT
TRBJ2-2	-	TRBV28	-	CASSLGVTGELFF	TGTGCCAGCAGTCTCGGGGTAACCGGGGAGCTGTTTTTT
TRBJ2-1	TRBD2	TRBV5-1	-	CASSGLAGVSNEQFF	TGCGCCAGCAGCGGACTAGCGGGAGTCAGCAATGAGCAGTTCTTC
TRBJ2-7	TRBD1	TRBV6-7	-	CASSYSGQGAGEQYF	TGTGCCAGCAGTTACTCCGGACAGGGGGCGGGCGAGCAGTACTTC
TRBJ2-7	TRBD2	TRBV28	-	CASSLGGGAPYEQYF	TGTGCCAGCAGTTTAGGGGGGGGTGCCCCCTACGAGCAGTACTTC
TRBJ2-7	-	TRBV7-2	-	CASSFRTASYEQYF	TGTGCCAGCAGCTTTCGGACAGCATCCTACGAGCAGTACTTC
TRBJ2-7	-	TRBV9	few	CASSPRPAVWGQFVEQYF	TGTGCCAGCAGCCCGCGCCCAGCCGTCTGGGGCCAGTTTGTCGAGCAGTACTTC
TRBJ2-4	-	TRBV25-1	once	CASRGAGAKNIQYF	TGTGCCAGCAGGGGAGCGGGAGCCAAAAACATTCAGTACTTC
TRBJ2-5	-	TRBV12-3/TRBV12-4	-	CASSLPGTQYF	TGTGCCAGCAGCTTACCCGGGACCCAGTACTTC
TRBJ1-1	-	TRBV18	-	CASSPTGGVNTEAFF	TGTGCCAGCTCACCAACCGGGGGAGTGAACACTGAAGCTTTCTTT
TRBJ1-3	TRBD1	TRBV2	few	CASGDRVVGNTIYF	TGTGCCAGCGGGGACAGGGTGGTTGGAAACACCATATATTTT
TRBJ1-2	-	TRBV20-1	-	CSASRSGRGYTF	TGCAGTGCTAGTAGGTCAGGGAGGGGCTACACCTTC
TRBJ2-5	-	TRBV4-2	-	CASSQDLAGLEETQYF	TGTGCCAGCAGCCAAGATCTGGCAGGGTTGGAAGAGACCCAGTACTTC
TRBJ2-2	TRBD1	TRBV3-1/TRBV3-2	-	CASSQVGQGNTGELFF	TGTGCCAGCAGCCAAGTGGGACAGGGAAACACCGGGGAGCTGTTTTTT
TRBJ1-4	-	TRBV25-1	once	CASTPGWTGEKLFF	TGTGCCAGCACTCCGGGATGGACCGGTGAAAAACTGTTTTTT
TRBJ1-2	-	TRBV11-3	-	CASSSAGREPRGYTF	TGTGCCAGCAGCTCCGCGGGACGGGAGCCTAGAGGCTACACCTTC